This record looks at one T cell receptor beta chain sequence and its context. The data are from a study of brain T cells in children with intractable seizures. Before surgery, patients took at least one anti-epileptic drug. The J segment lost 5 bases and the V segment lost 6 bases, leaving 15 bases of the junction unmatched. The CDR3 is made up of 17 amino acids. CDR1 SGHTA and CDR2 FQGNSA come from the germline V gene. This table comes from immunoSEQ multiplex PCR, and its TCRdb copy is limited to in-frame clones, with some not included. The profile covers 100,000 to 120,000 clones, with approximately 94% appearing a single time and 3.8% taken by the ten largest.

The chain uses TRBV7-2 and TRBJ2-3; TRBD2 agrees at 9 bases. The receptor was derived from a boy younger than two with hemimegalencephaly and intractable seizures. Material: peripheral blood, obtained at surgery. CDR3 in amino acids: CASSLGLSSGRQDTQYF. DNA for the CDR3: TGTGCCAGCAGTTTGGGGCTATCGAGCGGGAGGCAAGATACGCAGTATTTT.